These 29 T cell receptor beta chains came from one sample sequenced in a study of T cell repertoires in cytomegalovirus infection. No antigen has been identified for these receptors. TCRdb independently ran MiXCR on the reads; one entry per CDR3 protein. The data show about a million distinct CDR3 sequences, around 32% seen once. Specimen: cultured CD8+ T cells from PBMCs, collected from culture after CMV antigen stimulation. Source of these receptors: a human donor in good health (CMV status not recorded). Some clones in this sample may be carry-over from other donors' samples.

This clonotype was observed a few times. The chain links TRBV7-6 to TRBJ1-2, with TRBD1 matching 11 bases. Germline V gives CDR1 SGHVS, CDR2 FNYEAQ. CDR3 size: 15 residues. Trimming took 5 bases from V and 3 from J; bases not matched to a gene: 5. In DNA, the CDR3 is TGTGCCAGCAGCGTCGGACAGGGGGCCGACTATGGCTACACCTTC. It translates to CASSVGQGADYGYTF. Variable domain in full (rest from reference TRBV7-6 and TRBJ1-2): GAGVSQSPRYKVTKRGQDVALRCDPISGHVSLYWYRQALGQGPEFLTYFNYEAQQDKSGLPNDRFSAERPEGSISTLTIQRTEQRDSAMYRCASSVGQGADYGYTFGSGTRLTVV.

The CDR3 DNA reads TGTGCCAGCAGCTTAGGCTCGGGGGATTTGAATGGCTACACCTTC. Amino acid sequence: CASSLGSGDLNGYTF. This rearrangement joins TRBV13 to TRBJ1-2, with D possibly being TRBD1 (5 bases). Germline V gives CDR1 PRHDT, CDR2 FYEKMQ (reference sequence). This CDR3 comprises 15 residues. V shed 0 bases and J shed 6 bases, with 14 bases lying between them.

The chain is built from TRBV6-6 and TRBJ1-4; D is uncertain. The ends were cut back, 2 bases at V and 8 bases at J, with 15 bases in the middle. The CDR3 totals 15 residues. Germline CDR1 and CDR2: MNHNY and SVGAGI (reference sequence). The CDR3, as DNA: TGTGCCAGCAGTTACGAAGGCAGAAGATACGAAAAACTGTTTTTT. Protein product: CASSYEGRRYEKLFF.

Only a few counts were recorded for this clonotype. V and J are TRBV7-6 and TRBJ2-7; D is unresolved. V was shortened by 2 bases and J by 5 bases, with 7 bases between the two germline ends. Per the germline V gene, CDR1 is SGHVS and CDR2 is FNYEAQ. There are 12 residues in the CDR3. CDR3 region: CASSLIPDEQYF. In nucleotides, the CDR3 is TGTGCCAGCAGCTTAATTCCGGACGAGCAGTACTTC.

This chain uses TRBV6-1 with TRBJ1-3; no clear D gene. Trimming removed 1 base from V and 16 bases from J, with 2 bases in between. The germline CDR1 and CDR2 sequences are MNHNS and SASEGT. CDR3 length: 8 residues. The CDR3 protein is CASSEDYF. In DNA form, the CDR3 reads TGTGCCAGCAGTGAAGACTATTTT.

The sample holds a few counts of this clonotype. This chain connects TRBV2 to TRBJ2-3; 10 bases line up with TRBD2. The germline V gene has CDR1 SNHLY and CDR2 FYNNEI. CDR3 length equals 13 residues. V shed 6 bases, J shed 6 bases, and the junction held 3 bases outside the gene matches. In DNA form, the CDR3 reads TGTGCCAGCAGGAGCGGGGGGGATGATACGCAGTATTTT. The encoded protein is CASRSGGDDTQYF.

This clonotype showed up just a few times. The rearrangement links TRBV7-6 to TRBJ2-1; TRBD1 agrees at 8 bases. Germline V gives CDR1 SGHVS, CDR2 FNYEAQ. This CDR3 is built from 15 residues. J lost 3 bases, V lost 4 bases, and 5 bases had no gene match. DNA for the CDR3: TGTGCCAGCAGCTCCCGACAGGGGTTCTACAATGAGCAGTTCTTC. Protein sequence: CASSSRQGFYNEQFF.

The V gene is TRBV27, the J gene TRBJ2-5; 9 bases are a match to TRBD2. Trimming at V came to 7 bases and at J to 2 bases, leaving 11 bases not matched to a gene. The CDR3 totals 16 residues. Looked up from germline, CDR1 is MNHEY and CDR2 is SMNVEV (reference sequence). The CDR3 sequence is CASKGERGGAQETQYF. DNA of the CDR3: TGTGCCAGCAAGGGTGAACGCGGGGGGGCTCAAGAGACCCAGTACTTC.

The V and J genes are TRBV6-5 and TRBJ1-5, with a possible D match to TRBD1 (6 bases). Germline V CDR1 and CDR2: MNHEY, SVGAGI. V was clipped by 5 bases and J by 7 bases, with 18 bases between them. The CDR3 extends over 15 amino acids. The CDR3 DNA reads TGTGCCAGCAGTGAAGAGATTACAGGGTACCAGCCCCAGCATTTT. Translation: CASSEEITGYQPQHF.

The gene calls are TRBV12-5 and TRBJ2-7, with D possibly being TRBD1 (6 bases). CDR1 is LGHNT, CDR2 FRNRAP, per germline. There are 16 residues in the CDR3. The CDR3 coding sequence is TGTGCTAGTGGATTCTTTCTCCCGGGACAACCGTACGATCAGTACGTC. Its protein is CASGFFLPGQPYDQYV.

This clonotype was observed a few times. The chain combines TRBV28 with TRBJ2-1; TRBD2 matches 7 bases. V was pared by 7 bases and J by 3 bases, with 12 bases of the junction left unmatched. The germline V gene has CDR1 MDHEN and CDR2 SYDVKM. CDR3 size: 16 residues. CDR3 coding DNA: TGTGCCAGCATTTTTATGGGAGGGAACGGCTACAATGAGCAGTTCTTC. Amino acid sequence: CASIFMGGNGYNEQFF.

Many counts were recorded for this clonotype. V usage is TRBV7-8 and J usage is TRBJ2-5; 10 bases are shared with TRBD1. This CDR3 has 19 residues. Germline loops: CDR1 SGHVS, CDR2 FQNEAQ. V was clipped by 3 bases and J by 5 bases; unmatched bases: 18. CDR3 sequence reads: CASSFPQGPGQGFGETQYF. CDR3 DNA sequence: TGTGCCAGCAGCTTCCCGCAGGGCCCGGGACAGGGGTTCGGGGAGACCCAGTACTTC.

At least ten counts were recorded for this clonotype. In DNA, the CDR3 is TGCGCCAGCACCCTAAGTAGGACAGGGGTTGTTTCTGGCTACACCTTC. It translates to CASTLSRTGVVSGYTF. V gene TRBV4-1 combines with J gene TRBJ1-2; 9 bases fit TRBD1. Germline V CDR1 and CDR2: MGHRA, YSYEKL. The CDR3 contains 16 residues. The V gene end was trimmed by 7 bases and the J gene end by 7 bases; junction bases not matched to a gene: 16.

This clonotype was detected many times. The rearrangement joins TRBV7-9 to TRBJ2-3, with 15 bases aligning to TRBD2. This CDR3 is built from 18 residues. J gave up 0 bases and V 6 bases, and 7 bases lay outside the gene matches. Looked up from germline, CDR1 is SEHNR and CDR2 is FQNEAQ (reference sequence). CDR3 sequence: CASSPGTSGGQSTDTQYF. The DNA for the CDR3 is TGTGCCAGCAGTCCCGGGACTAGCGGGGGGCAGAGCACAGATACGCAGTATTTT.

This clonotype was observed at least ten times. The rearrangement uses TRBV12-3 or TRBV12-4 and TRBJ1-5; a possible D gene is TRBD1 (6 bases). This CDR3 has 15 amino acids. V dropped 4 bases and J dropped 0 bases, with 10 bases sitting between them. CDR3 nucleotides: TGTGCCAGCAGTTGGACAGAAGATAGCAATCAGCCCCAGCATTTT. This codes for CASSWTEDSNQPQHF.

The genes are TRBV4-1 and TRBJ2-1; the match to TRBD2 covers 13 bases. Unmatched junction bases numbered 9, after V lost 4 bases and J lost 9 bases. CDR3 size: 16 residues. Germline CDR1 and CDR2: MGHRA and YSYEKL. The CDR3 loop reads CASSPTTSGGVGEQFF. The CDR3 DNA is TGCGCCAGCAGCCCTACTACTAGCGGGGGGGTCGGTGAGCAGTTCTTC.

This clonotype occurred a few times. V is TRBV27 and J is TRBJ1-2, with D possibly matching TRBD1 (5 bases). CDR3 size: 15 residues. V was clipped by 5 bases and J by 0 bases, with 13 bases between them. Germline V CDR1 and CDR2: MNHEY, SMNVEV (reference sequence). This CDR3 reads CASSEGIFTNYGYTF. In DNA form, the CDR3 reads TGTGCCAGCAGTGAGGGGATATTTACTAACTATGGCTACACCTTC.

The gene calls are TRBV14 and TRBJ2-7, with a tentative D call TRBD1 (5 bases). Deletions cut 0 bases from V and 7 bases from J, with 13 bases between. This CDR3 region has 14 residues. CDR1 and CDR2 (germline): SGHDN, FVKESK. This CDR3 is CASSQEVFRDEQYF. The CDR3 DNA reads TGTGCCAGCAGCCAAGAGGTTTTCAGGGATGAGCAGTACTTC.

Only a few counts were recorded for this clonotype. The CDR3 is CASSLETRMVNNEQFF. The CDR3 bases are TGCGCCAGCAGCCTTGAGACAAGGATGGTAAACAATGAGCAGTTCTTC. The genes are TRBV4-1 and TRBJ2-1; D gene unclear. Germline V gene sequence: CDR1 MGHRA, CDR2 YSYEKL. Trimming cost V 4 bases and J 5 bases, with 18 bases left between them. The CDR3 is 16 amino acids.

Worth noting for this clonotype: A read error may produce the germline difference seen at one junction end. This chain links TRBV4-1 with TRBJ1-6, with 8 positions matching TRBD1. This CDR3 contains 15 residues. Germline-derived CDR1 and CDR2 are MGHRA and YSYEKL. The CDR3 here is CASSLGQASNSPLYF. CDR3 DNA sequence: TGCGCCAGCAGCTTGGGACAGGCCAGTAATTCACCCCTCTACTTT.

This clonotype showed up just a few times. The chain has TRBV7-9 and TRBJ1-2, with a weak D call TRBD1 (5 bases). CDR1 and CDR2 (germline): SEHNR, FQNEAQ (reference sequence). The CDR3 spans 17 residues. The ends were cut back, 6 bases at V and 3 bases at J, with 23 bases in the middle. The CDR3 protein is CASRSPGQDHKYYGYTF. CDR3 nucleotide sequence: TGTGCCAGCAGGTCCCCCGGACAAGACCATAAATACTATGGCTACACCTTC.

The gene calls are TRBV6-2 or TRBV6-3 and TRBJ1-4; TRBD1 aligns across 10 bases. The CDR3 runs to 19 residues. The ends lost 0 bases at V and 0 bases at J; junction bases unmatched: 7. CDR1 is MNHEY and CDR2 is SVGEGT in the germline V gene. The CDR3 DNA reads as TGTGCCAGCAGTTACTCGCGACAGGGGGCGACTCCAACTAATGAAAAACTGTTTTTT. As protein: CASSYSRQGATPTNEKLFF.

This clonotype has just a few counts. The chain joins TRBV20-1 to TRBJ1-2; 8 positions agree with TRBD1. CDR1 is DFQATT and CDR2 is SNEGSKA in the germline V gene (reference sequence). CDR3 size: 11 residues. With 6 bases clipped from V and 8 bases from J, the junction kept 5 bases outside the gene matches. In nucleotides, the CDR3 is TGCAGTGCCTCAGGGGGCGGGGGCTACACCTTC. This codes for CSASGGGGYTF.

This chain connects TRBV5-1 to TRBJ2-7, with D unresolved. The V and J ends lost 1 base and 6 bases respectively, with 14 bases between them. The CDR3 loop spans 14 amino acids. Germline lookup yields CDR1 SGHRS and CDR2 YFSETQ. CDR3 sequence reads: CASSLRWPWGEQYF. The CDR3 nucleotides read TGCGCCAGCAGCTTGCGGTGGCCCTGGGGCGAGCAGTACTTC.

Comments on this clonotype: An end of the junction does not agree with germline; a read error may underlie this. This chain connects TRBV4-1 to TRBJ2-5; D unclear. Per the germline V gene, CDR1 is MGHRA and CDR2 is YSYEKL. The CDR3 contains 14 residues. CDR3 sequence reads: CASSQDALLETRYF. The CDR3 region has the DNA TGCGCCAGCAGCCAAGATGCACTGCTCGAGACCCGGTACTTC.

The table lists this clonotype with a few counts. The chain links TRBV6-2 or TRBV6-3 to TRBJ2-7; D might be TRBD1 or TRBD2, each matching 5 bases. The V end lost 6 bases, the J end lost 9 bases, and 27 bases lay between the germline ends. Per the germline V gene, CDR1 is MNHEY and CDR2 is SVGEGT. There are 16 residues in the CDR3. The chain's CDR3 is CASSLNPGPRNLRQYV. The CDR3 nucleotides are TGTGCCAGCAGCCTTAATCCGGGACCGCGAAATCTCCGGCAGTACGTC.

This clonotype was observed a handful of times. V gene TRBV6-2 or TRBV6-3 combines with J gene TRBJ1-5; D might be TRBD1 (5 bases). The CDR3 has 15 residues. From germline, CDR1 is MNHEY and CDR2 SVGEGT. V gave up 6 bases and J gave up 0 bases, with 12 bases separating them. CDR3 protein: CASRAGGYSNQPQHF. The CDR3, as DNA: TGTGCCAGCAGGGCGGGGGGGTATAGCAATCAGCCCCAGCATTTT.

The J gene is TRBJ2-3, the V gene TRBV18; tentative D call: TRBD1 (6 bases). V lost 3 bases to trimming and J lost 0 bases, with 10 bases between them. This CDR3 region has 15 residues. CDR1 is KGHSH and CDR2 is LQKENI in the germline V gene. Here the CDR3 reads CASSPGTPSTDTQYF. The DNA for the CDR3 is TGTGCCAGCTCACCCGGGACACCCAGCACAGATACGCAGTATTTT.

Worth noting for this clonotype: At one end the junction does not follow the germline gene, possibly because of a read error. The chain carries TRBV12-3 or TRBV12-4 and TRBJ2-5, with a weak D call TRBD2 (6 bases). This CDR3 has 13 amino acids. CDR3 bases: TGTGCCTGCAGTTTCGGCGGGGAAGAGACCCAGTACTTC. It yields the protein CACSFGGEETQYF.